One sample yielded the 26 T cell receptor beta chains listed below, sequenced in a study of response to subunit inactivated influenza vaccine. MiXCR, run by TCRdb on the RT-PCR reads, gives a single entry per CDR3 protein. The sample includes 650,000 to 700,000 distinct CDR3 sequences, around 14% of them seen just once. Specimen: PBMCs from blood, collected 11 to 12 days after vaccination. The origin of the receptors is a man aged 50-59 years who received an inactivated influenza vaccine.

The rearrangement joins TRBV4-2 to TRBJ2-2; TRBD2 matches 9 bases. Germline CDR1 is LGHNA and CDR2 is YNFKEQ. Germline trimming cut 4 bases from V and 7 bases from J; bases unmatched to any gene: 16. The CDR3 is 18 residues long. CDR3 sequence reads: CASSPFLGSGGAFGELFF. CDR3 sequence (DNA): TGTGCCAGCAGCCCCTTTCTTGGTAGCGGGGGAGCATTCGGGGAGCTGTTTTTT.

The chain employs TRBV6-1 and TRBJ1-5; 10 bases match TRBD1. The CDR3 has 15 residues. CDR1 is MNHNS and CDR2 is SASEGT in the germline V gene. V lost 6 bases to trimming and J lost 3 bases; unmatched junction nucleotides: 5. In nucleotides, the CDR3 is TGTGCCAGCAGCCCTGGGACAGGGGACAATCAGCCCCAGCATTTT. Its protein product is CASSPGTGDNQPQHF.

CDR3 DNA: TGTGCCAGCAGTTTCTCAGAGGGAATAAATGGCTACACCTTC. Amino acid sequence: CASSFSEGINGYTF. V usage is TRBV12-3 or TRBV12-4 and J usage is TRBJ1-2, with D unresolved. V was trimmed by 3 bases and J by 6 bases, leaving 14 bases between them. This CDR3 is 14 amino acids long.

This chain uses TRBV12-3 or TRBV12-4 with TRBJ2-2; 16 bases agree with TRBD2. The J segment lost 6 bases and the V segment lost 5 bases, leaving 6 bases of the junction unmatched. The CDR3 is made up of 17 amino acids. CDR3 amino acids: CASSPGTSGRVPGELFF. For the CDR3, the DNA is TGTGCCAGCAGTCCGGGGACTAGCGGGAGGGTGCCCGGGGAGCTGTTTTTT.

J is TRBJ2-5 and V is TRBV5-1; the D gene is possibly TRBD1 (6 bases). The CDR3 has 15 residues. Germline V gene sequence: CDR1 SGHRS, CDR2 YFSETQ. Deletions cut 4 bases from V and 1 base from J, with 14 bases between. The CDR3 DNA follows: TGCGCCAGCAGCAATCGCCCAGGGGCCCAAGAGACCCAGTACTTC. Its protein product is CASSNRPGAQETQYF.

Within the sample, this clonotype is medium-sized. The chain is built from TRBV20-1 and TRBJ2-3, with 7 bases identical to TRBD2. With V trimmed by 5 bases and J by 1 base, 6 bases remained unmatched. The V gene's germline CDR1 is DFQATT and CDR2 SNEGSKA (reference sequence). The CDR3 loop spans 14 amino acids. Here the CDR3 reads CSAGNAGGTDTQYF. Here the CDR3 DNA reads TGCAGTGCTGGGAACGCGGGGGGCACAGATACGCAGTATTTT.

The table lists this clonotype with a few counts. This CDR3 is CATSMDKGYEQYF. Here the CDR3 DNA reads TGTGCCACCAGCATGGACAAGGGCTACGAGCAGTACTTC. This chain connects TRBV15 to TRBJ2-7; D is perhaps TRBD1 (5 bases). Germline V gives CDR1 LNHNV, CDR2 YYDKDF (reference sequence). Between the trimmed V and J ends, which lost 4 bases and 3 bases, there was a span of 10 bases. This CDR3 has 13 amino acids.

This chain links TRBV7-8 with TRBJ2-1; 7 bases agree with TRBD2. Germline loops: CDR1 SGHVS, CDR2 FQNEAQ. The trim removed 5 bases at V and 7 bases at J, leaving 5 bases unmatched. The CDR3 consists of 13 residues. The CDR3 loop is CASSAGLPNEQFF. The CDR3 DNA reads TGTGCCAGCAGCGCGGGACTACCTAATGAGCAGTTCTTC.

This chain connects TRBV7-2 to TRBJ2-1; 11 bases map to TRBD2. The junction had 1 base not matched to a gene; V was cut back by 0 bases and J by 6 bases. This CDR3 spans 15 amino acids. Germline V lookup: CDR1 SGHTA, CDR2 FQGNSA. CDR3 amino acids: CASSLAGLAVNEQFF. The CDR3 DNA follows: TGTGCCAGCAGCTTAGCGGGACTAGCGGTCAATGAGCAGTTCTTC.

This clonotype was counted at least ten times. The CDR3 sequence is CASSLRSGELFF. Written as DNA, the CDR3 is TGTGCCAGCAGCTTACGGTCCGGGGAGCTGTTTTTT. The V call is TRBV11-2, the J call TRBJ2-2; no clear D gene. Trimming shortened V by 2 bases and J by 6 bases, and 4 bases separated the two germline ends. Germline CDR1 is SGHAT and CDR2 is FQNNGV. The CDR3 consists of 12 residues.

This clonotype has more than one count but fewer than ten. The chain recombines TRBV7-9 with TRBJ2-1; D gene ambiguous. In germline, CDR1 is SEHNR, CDR2 FQNEAQ (reference sequence). This CDR3 contains 16 residues. The V end was cut by 5 bases, the J end by 0 bases, with 14 bases between. For the CDR3, the DNA is TGTGCCAGCAGCGCCGACATTAGAAGCTCCTACAATGAGCAGTTCTTC. This codes for CASSADIRSSYNEQFF.

This chain links TRBV6-1 with TRBJ2-3; D uncertain. V lost 5 bases and J 6 bases, leaving 18 bases between the germline ends. Germline V CDR1 and CDR2: MNHNS, SASEGT. This CDR3 comprises 15 residues. The CDR3 region is CASSLVRSPVDTQYF. The CDR3 nucleotides read TGTGCCAGCAGTCTAGTGAGGTCCCCGGTCGATACGCAGTATTTT.

This clonotype was seen many times. This chain links TRBV13 with TRBJ2-7; D unresolved. Looked up from germline, CDR1 is PRHDT and CDR2 is FYEKMQ (reference sequence). With 5 bases removed from V and 1 base from J, the gap between germline ends came to 9 bases. The CDR3 consists of 13 residues. The CDR3 DNA is TGTGCCAGCAGCGAAGCTAGGTCCTACGAGCAGTACTTC. It codes for CASSEARSYEQYF.

The J gene is TRBJ2-5, the V gene TRBV27, with no clear D. Trimming pared 6 bases from V and 5 bases from J, leaving 10 bases between. This CDR3 contains 12 residues. Germline-derived CDR1 and CDR2 are MNHEY and SMNVEV (reference sequence). CDR3 in DNA: TGTGCCAGCAGACACTCCCGGGAGACCCAGTACTTC. Protein product: CASRHSRETQYF.

This rearrangement joins TRBV5-1 to TRBJ2-3, with a possible D match to TRBD2 (5 bases). The germline gives CDR1 SGHRS, CDR2 YFSETQ. The V gene lost 5 bases and the J gene lost 3 bases, with 19 bases spanning the gap. This CDR3 is built from 16 residues. In DNA form, the CDR3 reads TGCGCCAGCAGATCGCACCCCAGTAGCGTAACAGATACGCAGTATTTT. Amino acid sequence: CASRSHPSSVTDTQYF.

This clonotype has just a few counts. Germline is not matched at one junction end, which may reflect a read error. The rearrangement links TRBV3-1 to TRBJ2-5; the D gene is possibly TRBD1 (6 bases). This CDR3 is built from 12 residues. Germline V lookup: CDR1 LGHDT, CDR2 YNNKEL (reference sequence). The CDR3 region has the DNA TGTGCCAGCAGCCAAGTAATAGGACAGCACGCTTTC. Its translation: CASSQVIGQHAF.

This chain joins TRBV6-2 or TRBV6-3 and TRBJ1-5; 7 positions match TRBD1. There are 16 residues in the CDR3. V shed 2 bases, J shed 5 bases, and the junction held 9 bases outside the gene matches. CDR1 and CDR2 from the germline V gene are MNHEY and SVGEGT. The CDR3 region has the DNA TGTGCCAGCAGTTACGATGAGGGGGCCGGCCATCAGCCCCAGCATTTT. Its translation: CASSYDEGAGHQPQHF.

Only a few counts were recorded for this clonotype. The CDR3 coding sequence is TGTGCCAGCAGCTTACAGACAGAGGCTTTCTTT. Amino acids: CASSLQTEAFF. This chain uses TRBV7-2 with TRBJ1-1; D possibly corresponds to TRBD1 (5 bases). The germline V gene has CDR1 SGHTA and CDR2 FQGNSA. Trimming pared 2 bases from V and 11 bases from J, leaving 9 bases between. The CDR3 totals 11 residues.

The J gene is TRBJ2-5, the V gene TRBV11-3; D gene unclear. The CDR3 runs to 14 residues. Germline V gene lookup returns CDR1 SGHNT and CDR2 YENEEA. Trimming removed 4 bases from V and 3 bases from J, with 12 bases in between. CDR3 coding DNA: TGTGCCAGCAGCTCTCACGGCGATAAAGAGACCCAGTACTTC. Translation: CASSSHGDKETQYF.

This clonotype was picked up one time. The chain uses TRBV5-1 and TRBJ2-7; 7 nucleotides line up with TRBD1. Trimming at V came to 3 bases and at J to 1 base, leaving 10 bases not matched to a gene. CDR1 SGHRS and CDR2 YFSETQ come from the germline V gene. This CDR3 spans 16 amino acids. CDR3 amino acids: CASSSRPGQASYEQYF. Written as DNA, the CDR3 is TGCGCCAGCAGCTCCCGTCCCGGACAGGCGTCCTACGAGCAGTACTTC.

V and J are TRBV12-3 or TRBV12-4 and TRBJ2-7; 8 bases match TRBD2. V lost 3 bases and J lost 3; bases outside the gene matches: 4. This CDR3 comprises 14 residues. The CDR3 loop is CASSLSGRDYEQYF. The CDR3 DNA follows: TGTGCCAGCAGTTTGAGCGGGAGAGACTACGAGCAGTACTTC.

The chain joins TRBV4-3 to TRBJ2-7, with D perhaps assigned TRBD1 or TRBD2 (5 bases each). The CDR3 totals 16 residues. V lost 1 base, J lost 3 bases, and 16 bases lay in between. Germline V gene sequence: CDR1 LGHNA, CDR2 YSLEER. The CDR3 is CASSQGAGTEYYEQYF. DNA for the CDR3: TGCGCCAGCAGCCAAGGAGCCGGGACGGAATACTACGAGCAGTACTTC.

This chain connects TRBV20-1 to TRBJ2-2, with TRBD1 matching 9 bases. CDR3 length: 16 residues. Trimming cost V 1 base and J 4 bases; bases outside gene matches: 7. From germline, CDR1 is DFQATT and CDR2 SNEGSKA (reference sequence). The CDR3 DNA reads as TGCAGTGCTAGAGTCAGGGACAGGGCCTTCACCGGGGAGCTGTTTTTT. This encodes CSARVRDRAFTGELFF.

CDR3 amino acids: CASRGFGNEQFF. CDR3 nucleotide sequence: TGTGCCAGCAGGGGCTTCGGCAATGAGCAGTTCTTC. This chain uses TRBV7-2 with TRBJ2-1, with D uncertain. The CDR3 extends over 12 amino acids. In germline, CDR1 is SGHTA, CDR2 FQGNSA. Trimming stripped 6 bases from V and 6 bases from J, with 9 bases between.

Many counts were recorded for this clonotype. The chain has TRBV24-1 and TRBJ2-1; D is possibly TRBD1 (5 bases). This CDR3 is built from 14 residues. Germline V gives CDR1 KGHDR, CDR2 SFDVKD. V was trimmed by 3 bases and J by 5 bases, leaving 10 bases between them. The CDR3 is CATSDVADNNEQFF. The CDR3 DNA follows: TGTGCCACCAGTGATGTGGCGGACAACAATGAGCAGTTCTTC.

The chain employs TRBV6-1 and TRBJ2-1; 8 nucleotides line up with TRBD1. This CDR3 spans 15 amino acids. Germline CDR1 MNHNS, CDR2 SASEGT. Unmatched junction bases numbered 12, after V lost 6 bases and J lost 8 bases. The CDR3 DNA reads TGTGCCAGCAGGGACGGACAGGGTGGATTCGATGAGCAGTTCTTC. Protein product: CASRDGQGGFDEQFF.